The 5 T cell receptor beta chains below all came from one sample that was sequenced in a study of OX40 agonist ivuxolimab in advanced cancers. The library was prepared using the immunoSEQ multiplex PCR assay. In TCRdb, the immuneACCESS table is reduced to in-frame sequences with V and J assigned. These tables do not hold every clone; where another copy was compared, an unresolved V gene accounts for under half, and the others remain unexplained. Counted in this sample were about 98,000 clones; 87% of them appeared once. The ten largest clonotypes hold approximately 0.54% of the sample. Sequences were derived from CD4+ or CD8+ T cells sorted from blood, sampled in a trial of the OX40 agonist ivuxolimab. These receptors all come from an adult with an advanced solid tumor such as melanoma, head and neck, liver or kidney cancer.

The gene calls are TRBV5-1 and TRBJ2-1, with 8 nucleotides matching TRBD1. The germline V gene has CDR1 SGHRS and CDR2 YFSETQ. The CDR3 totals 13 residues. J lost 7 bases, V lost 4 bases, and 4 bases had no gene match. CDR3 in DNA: TGCGCCAGCAGCCTCGACAGGGGTAATGAGCAGTTCTTC. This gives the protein CASSLDRGNEQFF.

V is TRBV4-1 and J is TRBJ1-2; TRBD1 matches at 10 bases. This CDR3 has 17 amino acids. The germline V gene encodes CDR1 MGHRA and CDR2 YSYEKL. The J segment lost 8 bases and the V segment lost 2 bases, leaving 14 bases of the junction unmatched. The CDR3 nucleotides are TGCGCCAGCAGCCAACACCAACCTCGGGACAGGGGCGGGGGCTACACCTTC. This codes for CASSQHQPRDRGGGYTF.

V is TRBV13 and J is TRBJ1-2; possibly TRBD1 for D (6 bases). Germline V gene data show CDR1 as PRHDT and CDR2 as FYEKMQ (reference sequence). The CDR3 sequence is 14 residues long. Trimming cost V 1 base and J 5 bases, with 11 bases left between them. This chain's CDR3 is CASSLAGGVYGYTF. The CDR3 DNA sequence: TGTGCCAGCAGCTTAGCCGGGGGCGTATATGGCTACACCTTC.

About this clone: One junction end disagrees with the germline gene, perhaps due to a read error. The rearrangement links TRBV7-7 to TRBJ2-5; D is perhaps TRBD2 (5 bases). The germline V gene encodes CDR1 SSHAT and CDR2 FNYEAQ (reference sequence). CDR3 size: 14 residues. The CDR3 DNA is TGTGCTAGCAGCTCCGCTCGGGGTCAAGAGACCCAGTACTTC. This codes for CASSSARGQETQYF.

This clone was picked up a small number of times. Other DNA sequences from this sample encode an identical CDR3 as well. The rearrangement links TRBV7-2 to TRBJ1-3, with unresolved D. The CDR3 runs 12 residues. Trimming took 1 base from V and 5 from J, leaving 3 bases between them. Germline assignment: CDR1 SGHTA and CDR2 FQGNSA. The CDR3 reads CASSLERNTIYF. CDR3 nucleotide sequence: TGTGCCAGCAGCTTAGAACGAAACACCATATATTTT.